Sequencing of this T cell receptor beta chain was carried out in a study of cytomegalovirus exposure and HLA in healthy donors. Findings of the study overall: Several V segments, TRBV6-2 and TRBV6-3 among them, could not be told apart and were dropped. A later analysis reportedly found fewer N-insertions in an Asian-associated ancestry cluster than the roughly 670-donor mean. What TCR beta sequences reportedly achieved was accurate prediction of HLA-A and HLA-B alleles in most subjects. Association of a missense DCLRE1C variant with TCR beta V- and J-gene trimming was reported in a later analysis.

This clone has a handful of counts. Its specificity is not known. There are 14 residues in the CDR3. V was cut by 3 bases and J by 4 bases, with 12 bases left in between. Germline CDR1 and CDR2: LNHDA and SQIVND (reference sequence). The PCR was carried out with 60 Vbeta primers and 13 Jbeta primers. Sequenced by immunoSEQ multiplex PCR; TCRdb stores in-frame clones only, minus some. In the table there are roughly 220,000 clones, around four fifths of which are singletons. The receptor was derived from a woman aged 40-49 years in good health and CMV-seronegative. The rearrangement joins TRBV19 to TRBJ1-1, with D possibly matching TRBD1 (5 bases). Material: PBMCs. CDR3 sequence: CASSMSGSTTEAFF. The CDR3 DNA follows: TGTGCCAGTAGTATGTCAGGGTCGACCACTGAAGCTTTCTTT. The full variable domain, in which reference TRBV19 and TRBJ1-1 provide the parts outside the CDR3, is DGGITQSPKYLFRKEGQNVTLSCEQNLNHDAMYWYRQDPGQGLRLIYYSQIVNDFQKGDIAEGYSVSREKKESFPLTVTSAQKNPTAFYLCASSMSGSTTEAFFGQGTRLTVV.